The rows below give T cell receptor beta chains drawn from one sample of a study of T-cell memory formation after mild COVID-19. MiXCR was run by TCRdb on the 5' RACE reads, yielding one entry per CDR3 protein. Among roughly 130,000 distinct CDR3 sequences listed, approximately 6.2% were seen once. Sequenced material: PBMCs or a T cell subset sorted from them (not recorded which). These receptors came from an adult woman who had mild COVID-19 (a few samples of this study predate the infection). Cell type and time point are not known. CDR3s include the opening cysteine and the closing phenylalanine or tryptophan. D genes are given only for firm matches. The size entry is marked missing in some rows and otherwise reads once, few, many or a size class.

TRBD1,TRBJ2-6,TRBV12-3/TRBV12-4,-,CASSPGRQGFSGANVLTF,TGTGCCAGCAGTCCCGGAAGACAGGGGTTTTCCGGGGCCAACGTCCTGACTTTC
TRBD1,TRBJ1-6,TRBV20-1,few,CSAPTTGAGNSPLHF,TGCAGTGCTCCCACGACAGGGGCCGGGAATTCACCCCTCCACTTT
TRBD1,TRBJ1-5,TRBV6-2/TRBV6-3,few,CASSHRTGSQPQHF,TGTGCCAGCAGTCACCGGACAGGGAGTCAGCCCCAGCATTTT
-,TRBJ1-4,TRBV4-3,-,CASSQQQGGNEKLFF,TGCGCCAGCAGCCAGCAACAGGGAGGGAATGAAAAACTGTTTTTT
-,TRBJ1-6,TRBV7-2,many,CASSFGTDNSPLHF,TGTGCCAGCAGCTTTGGGACGGACAATTCACCCCTCCACTTT
-,TRBJ2-3,TRBV6-1,few,CASSEGVDTQYF,TGTGCCAGCAGTGAAGGGGTGGATACGCAGTATTTT
-,TRBJ2-5,TRBV9,few,CASSVAGVEETQYF,TGTGCCAGCAGCGTAGCGGGGGTTGAAGAGACCCAGTACTTC
TRBD1,TRBJ1-2,TRBV7-8,many,CASSPRVTGAYGYTF,TGTGCCAGCAGCCCCCGGGTAACAGGGGCCTATGGCTACACCTTC
-,TRBJ1-4,TRBV20-1,-,CSASQGWFNEKLFF,TGCAGTGCTTCCCAAGGATGGTTTAATGAAAAACTGTTTTTT
TRBD1,TRBJ2-7,TRBV7-9,many,CASSLGRGHEQYF,TGTGCCAGCAGCTTAGGCAGGGGGCACGAGCAGTACTTC
-,TRBJ2-7,TRBV20-1,few,CSARDGGGRDYEQYF,TGCAGTGCTAGAGATGGGGGAGGCCGGGACTACGAGCAGTACTTC
-,TRBJ1-1,TRBV6-1,-,CASKEGRGMNTEAFF,TGTGCCAGCAAAGAAGGGCGGGGTATGAACACTGAAGCTTTCTTT
TRBD1,TRBJ1-2,TRBV6-6,-,CASSLLTGGGYYGYTF,TGTGCCAGCAGCCTACTGACAGGGGGGGGCTACTATGGCTACACCTTC
-,TRBJ2-5,TRBV12-3/TRBV12-4,-,CASRPGADKETQYF,TGTGCCAGTCGCCCGGGAGCGGATAAAGAGACCCAGTACTTC
-,TRBJ1-1,TRBV12-3/TRBV12-4,many,CASKRNTEAFF,TGTGCCAGCAAAAGAAACACTGAAGCTTTCTTT
-,TRBJ1-1,TRBV12-3/TRBV12-4,few,CASSLKPGEAFF,TGTGCCAGCAGTCTTAAACCAGGTGAAGCTTTCTTT
TRBD2,TRBJ2-7,TRBV12-3/TRBV12-4,many,CASSLIAGVYEQYF,TGTGCCAGCAGTTTAATAGCGGGAGTCTACGAGCAGTACTTC